This T cell receptor (beta chain) is from a study of blood T cell repertoires in COVID-19 (dated by TCRdb to about 2020). In terms of the full investigation: Samples covering the acute and convalescent phases of COVID-19 were provided by collaborators in the United States, Italy and Spain. The prospective study material was composed of cDNA or gDNA derived from T cells, B-cell-depleted T cells, or PBMCs. Deeply sampled blood TCRbeta repertoires from subjects exposed to, actively infected with, or recovered from COVID-19 were included in the dataset. A freely available public database, intended as a resource for researchers studying the immune response to SARS-CoV-2, is where the repertoires were released. The samples were drawn from two sources: the first 160 participants of the ongoing ImmuneRACE study, and fewer than 1,500 subjects contributed by 6 global collaborators. Sample metadata almost always included a de-identified subject ID, COVID-19 status, age in years and sex. Where available, HLA class I and class II types were obtained from metadata supplied by the sample provider rather than from assay-based typing.

The paper as a whole reports these results and caveats: How much clinical and demographic metadata was included differed by source and by participant, and the metadata was provided uncurated.

Comments on this clone: Its cognate antigen has yet to be identified. Base qualities are not at hand, and no much larger clone is one base apart.

At one collaborating source in Seattle, patients were enrolled during active infection and were followed longitudinally through the course of disease. The collaborating institutions used their own protocols to collect whole blood in K2EDTA tubes. For TCRbeta analysis, collaborator samples were shipped as frozen whole blood, as isolated PBMCs, or as DNA extracted from either sample type. The V and J ends are trimmed by 3 bases and 5 bases, leaving 23 bases between them. As encoded in the germline V gene, CDR1 is SGDLS while CDR2 is YYNGEE. There are 17 amino acids in the CDR3, from cysteine to phenylalanine inclusive. Only the CDR3 region is kept as DNA, spanning 51 bases read in frame from base 1. TCRbeta CDR3 regions were amplified from genomic DNA using the immunoSEQ Assay, a bias-controlled multiplex PCR. As for the authors' bioinformatics: Nucleated cell counts per sample were estimated from amplification of reference gene primers within the assay. To quantify the absolute abundance of each unique TCRbeta CDR3 rearrangement, sequence reads were collapsed and filtered. Productive Simpson clonality was computed per sample as the square root of Simpson's diversity index over productive rearrangements. The table comes from immuneACCESS by way of TCRdb, which keeps in-frame sequences with V and J called. Part of the clones is missing from these tables; in studies checked, under half for an unresolved V gene and the rest for unknown reasons. Clone size and the V and J calls come from that table; the DNA yielded D and trimming. This sample comprises approximately 300,000 clones, approximately 90% of them detected only once. The ten largest clones represent around 5.8% of the sample.

The sequencing sample was made of peripheral blood. The source is a woman between 50 and 59 years old with COVID-19, enrolled during active disease. The sequence is built from TRBV9 and TRBJ1-1, and TRBD1 may be the D gene, going by 5 matching bases. The CDR3 amino acid sequence is: CASSEGFAGTVGTEAFF. Here is the DNA: TGTGCCAGCAGCGAGGGGTTCGCAGGTACAGTAGGTACTGAAGCTTTCTTT. Reference TRBV9 and TRBJ1-1 genes cover what lies past the CDR3, so the full variable domain is DSGVTQTPKHLITATGQRVTLRCSPRSGDLSVYWYQQSLDQGLQFLIQYYNGEERAKGNILERFSAQQFPDLHSELNLSSLELGDSALYFCASSEGFAGTVGTEAFFGQGTRLTVV.